This T cell receptor (beta chain) was sequenced for a study of CD8 T cells in ankylosing spondylitis. Findings of the study overall: Disease-linked clones had a CD8+ phenotype and relatively low frequency in peripheral blood. Typical of ankylosing spondylitis blood, it appeared, was a TCR beta motif of eight highly homologous variants.

Germline V lookup: CDR1 SGHRS, CDR2 YFSETQ. V lost 4 bases and J 0 bases, leaving 11 bases between the germline ends. This CDR3 is built from 14 residues. TCRdb used MiXCR to reprocess the 5' RACE reads, holding one entry per CDR3 protein. The sample lists 800,000 to 900,000 distinct CDR3 sequences, 12% occurring once. As for this clonotype: What it recognizes is unknown.

Source material: blood, either unsorted or a sorted T cell fraction (not recorded which). The chain recombines TRBV5-1 with TRBJ2-7; tentative D call: TRBD2 (5 bases). This receptor was identified in a male donor with ankylosing spondylitis. The CDR3 nucleotides are TGCGCCAGCAGCGCCTACGGGGACTCCTACGAGCAGTACTTC. Its protein product is CASSAYGDSYEQYF.